What follows describes a single TCR beta chain. Produced via immunoSEQ multiplex PCR; TCRdb's table is partial and in-frame only. The data contain roughly 72,000 clones, around 90% of them singletons. This sample stems from a study of T cell changes during pregnancy in multiple sclerosis. The CDR3 consists of 16 residues. The germline CDR1 and CDR2 sequences are LNHDA and SQIVND (reference sequence). V lost 6 bases, J lost 10 bases, and 18 bases stayed unmatched. The genes are TRBV19 and TRBJ2-1, with 7 bases identical to TRBD1. Source: CD4+ T cells from peripheral blood mononuclear cells, taken before pregnancy. The origin of this receptor is a female donor with multiple sclerosis, enrolled in a pregnancy study. CDR3 nucleotide sequence: TGTGCCAGTAGGGACGACCAGGGGGTTCGACCTGGGGAGCAGTTCTTC. It codes for CASRDDQGVRPGEQFF.